The clone carrying this TCR beta chain has a single count. Its specificity is unknown. Sequencing was performed with immunoSEQ multiplex PCR; in TCRdb, only in-frame clones are kept and a portion is missing. Among about 90,000 clones listed, 83% were seen once. These data are taken from a study of PD-1 blockade in classical Hodgkin lymphoma. General observations from the study: Healthy donors were reported to have higher baseline TCR diversity than newly diagnosed patients.

Time point given: cycle 4 day 1 (C4D1), after 6 weeks of nivolumab. Each patient relapsed following autologous stem cell transplantation, and prior brentuximab vedotin exposure differed. Germline CDR1 and CDR2: SNHLY and FYNNEI. This CDR3 contains 16 residues. The germline V and J ends were trimmed by 0 bases and 1 base, with 12 bases remaining between them. The sequence was collected from a human donor with classical Hodgkin lymphoma. The chain combines TRBV2 with TRBJ1-1; a possible D gene is TRBD1 (5 bases). Material: peripheral blood mononuclear cells (PBMCs), obtained before the fourth cycle of nivolumab. This CDR3 is CASSEAVWGGNTEAFF. CDR3 coding DNA: TGTGCCAGCAGTGAAGCAGTGTGGGGCGGGAACACTGAAGCTTTCTTT.